This T cell receptor beta chain was sequenced for a study of T cell responses to AZD1222 COVID-19 vaccine. Study-level points and caveats: Only after the peak T cell response were repertoires sampled.

Assay: immunoSEQ multiplex PCR; the TCRdb copy retains only in-frame clones and omits some. The data hold about 170,000 clones, with around 90% observed a single time. Note on this clone: Its matching antigen is unknown.

After removal of 7 bases from V and 5 bases from J, the junction contained 8 bases not matched to a gene. The CDR3 totals 13 residues. The chain couples TRBV12-3 or TRBV12-4 to TRBJ2-7, with TRBD1 identical over 7 bases. This clonotype was sampled from an adult in good health. Sequenced here: peripheral blood, sampled on day 0 of AZD1222 vaccination. The CDR3 here is CASTRQGRDEQYF. CDR3 DNA: TGTGCCAGCACCCGACAGGGAAGAGACGAGCAGTACTTC.